The present TCR beta chain was sequenced within a study of shared clonotypes between healthy human individuals. Study-wide results and caveats: On the whole, naive subsets had larger estimated richness than memory subsets had.

Splitting the CD4+ cells yielded a CD45RA+ naive subset and a CD45RA-negative memory subset. Clones were read by immunoSEQ multiplex PCR, and TCRdb kept only the in-frame ones, dropping some. The table lists 550,000 to 850,000 clones, around 72% of them singletons, with over 1.5% in the top ten. J gave up 9 bases and V 10 bases, and 17 bases lay outside the gene matches. The CDR3 contains 16 residues. Germline CDR1 ENHRY, CDR2 SYGVKD. This clone was observed many times. The antigen remains unidentified. The chain employs TRBV10-3 and TRBJ2-2; 10 nucleotides align to TRBD2. The sample comprised memory CD4+ T cells sorted from blood. Subset here: CD45RA-negative fraction. The receptor was isolated from a woman aged 30 to 39 in good health. The CDR3 DNA reads TGTGCCAGCGCCTTGGGAGCTAGCGGGAGAGCGAGGGAGCTGTTTTTT. This gives the protein CASALGASGRARELFF.